The clone carrying this TCR beta chain occurred once. Its antigen is undetermined. This sample was included in a study of Ad26.COV2.S vaccination and SARS-CoV-2 variants. The overall study: Intramuscularly, Ad26.COV2.S was given either once or twice, 56 days apart. Study-wide results and limits: Whether participants received vaccine or placebo, their non-spike TCR breadth was similar.

Profiling relied on immunoSEQ multiplex PCR, and the TCRdb table lists in-frame clones only, not all of them. The sample comprises roughly 320,000 clones, about 85% of which are singletons, and approximately 2.1% rests with the top ten. The CDR3 runs 17 residues. Between the trimmed V and J ends, which lost 3 bases and 8 bases, there was a span of 25 bases. Germline loops: CDR1 LGHNA, CDR2 YNFKEQ. Indicated treatment: 15 to 20 received Ad26.COV2.S at low or high dose, single or two shots; 5 received placebo; per-sample allocation not given. On day 63 after the first injection, vaccine and placebo recipients gave samples. This adult donor, from Boston, was 18-55 years old. An Ad26 vector was used to express Wuhan-strain SARS-CoV-2 spike as the vaccine.

J is TRBJ1-2 and V is TRBV4-2; possibly TRBD1 for D (5 bases). Here the sequenced sample was peripheral blood, taken in a trial of Ad26.COV2.S vaccine versus placebo. The TCR sequence derives from a person aged 18-65 years who received the Ad26.COV2.S COVID-19 vaccine or a placebo. CDR3 amino acids: CASSQVGEEGSSQGYTF. DNA of the CDR3: TGTGCCAGCAGCCAGGTGGGAGAGGAGGGGTCTTCGCAGGGCTACACCTTC.